This T cell receptor (beta chain) was sequenced during a study of cytomegalovirus exposure and HLA in healthy donors. Measured with immunoSEQ multiplex PCR; TCRdb has only the in-frame clones, and not every one. The data hold about 140,000 clones, with about 95% observed a single time. CDR1 is KGHSH, CDR2 LQKENI, per germline. With V trimmed by 5 bases and J by 7 bases, 3 bases remained unmatched. The CDR3 extends over 13 amino acids. This TCR derives from a young man in good health and CMV-seropositive. Sequencing input: PBMCs. This chain uses TRBV18 with TRBJ2-4; 9 nucleotides match TRBD1. The CDR3 coding sequence is TGTGCCAGCTCATCCGGGACAGGGAACATTCAGTACTTC. Residues: CASSSGTGNIQYF. The variable domain in full, completed from reference TRBV18 and TRBJ2-4, reads NAGVMQNPRHLVRRRGQEARLRCSPMKGHSHVYWYRQLPEEGLKFMVYLQKENIIDESGMPKERFSAEFPKEGPSILRIQQVVRGDSAAYFCASSSGTGNIQYFGAGTRLSVL.